The following is a T cell receptor beta chain sequence with its context. Its antigen is currently unknown. The record originates from a study of Graves' ophthalmopathy and Graves' hyperthyroidism. From germline, CDR1 is DFQATT and CDR2 SNEGSKA (reference sequence). CDR3 length: 14 residues. V was clipped by 1 base and J by 4 bases; unmatched bases: 2. Disease in donors with ophthalmopathy had moderate-to-severe activity, CAS ≥3, NOSPECS ≥4 and under 3 months' duration. Regarding the study as a whole: Detection in blood was also observed for most expanded thyroid clonotypes above 0.001 frequency.

Amplification targeted the TCR beta CDR3 regions, with RNA transcripts as the source material. After a first-round RT-PCR with HTBI primers, a second-round multiplex PCR was run. MiXCR was run by TCRdb on the multiplex PCR reads, yielding one entry per CDR3 protein. Among almost 750,000 distinct CDR3 sequences listed, 40% were seen once. The specimen was peripheral blood. The chain has TRBV20-1 and TRBJ1-2; 11 positions match TRBD1. The TCR was taken from an adult man with Graves' ophthalmopathy. The CDR3 DNA reads as TGCAGTGCTAGAGGGGGACAGGGGGTCTATGGCTACACCTTC. This gives the protein CSARGGQGVYGYTF.